The text below deals with one T cell receptor (beta chain). Its antigen is currently not known. Base qualities are not provided; no much larger clone lies one nucleotide away. This record comes from a study of cytomegalovirus exposure and HLA in healthy donors (dated by TCRdb to the late 2010s). Context from the whole study: An earlier analysis of roughly 500 of the donors reported 276 Gb of sequence data and 95 million to 130 million unique TCR beta sequences obtained from approximately 180 million T cells. An early release covering just under 650 HLA-typed donors comprised roughly 300 gigabases of sequencing data and around 86 million unique TCR sequences. Genome-wide SNP genotypes for about 65% of the 666 donors were used in a later genetic analysis, which treated that subset as a discovery cohort. Both class I and class II loci were covered by HLA typing, at four-digit resolution. Of the approximately 400 genotyped donors, approximately 83% fell in the genetic ancestry cluster associated with self-reported Caucasian donors. Using immunosequencing, the study profiled T cell repertoires from about 620 subjects and related those repertoires to cytomegalovirus serostatus. In an earlier analysis of 587 of the donors, high-throughput TCR beta sequencing was used to judge whether each TCR beta V gene segment behaved as functional or pseudogenic. A separate validation cohort of approximately 120 different subjects was used in addition to the 666-subject first cohort. Among around 400 genotyped donors of the cohort, an average of roughly 230,000 unique TCR beta nucleotide sequences was sequenced per donor, of which about 19% were non-productive. Rather than drawing on any new phenotypic data, the later analysis identified candidate immune exposures from TCR beta sequences and the way those sequences occurred across donors. Alongside the repertoire data, information on donor age, sex, ethnicity and CMV serostatus was compiled. Four or five DR-DQ haplotypes were treated as single units for association and clustering because of strong linkage in the cohort. To predict cytomegalovirus infection status, the study combined high-throughput TCR immunosequencing, statistical association of individual TCRs with disease status, and machine learning. The number of donors typed differed by locus, with 629-630 for A, B, C, DRB1 and DQB1, around 520 for DQA1, about 610 for DPA1, and 472 for DPB1. All discovery cohort repertoires had been generated using a single sequencing platform. The study was designed to test whether signatures of past pathogen exposure could be identified by cataloging public T cell receptors. To study patterns of TCR occurrence, a later analysis re-analyzed previously published TCR beta repertoires from 650 to 750 donors and added high-resolution HLA genotyping.

The library was made by the immunoSEQ multiplex PCR assay. For the multiplex PCR, a mixture combining 60 forward primers for TCR Vbeta segments and 13 reverse primers for TCR Jbeta segments was used. Amplification of the CDR3 region of rearranged TCR beta genes was performed with a multiplex PCR assay on genomic DNA. On the Illumina HiSeq System, the amplified TCR beta libraries were sequenced as 87-base-pair reads. In the original analysis: In a later analysis, some 80 million unique TCR beta chains were counted across the 500 to 850 repertoires, and roughly 11 million of these chains were shared by at least two donors. To remove PCR and sequencing errors, raw reads were error-corrected and collapsed into unique sequences using a nearest-neighbor algorithm that merged closely related sequences. V, D and J gene segments were assigned by aligning CDR3 sequences to IMGT reference sequences. For a sequence to be retained, at least a six-nucleotide match to both a V gene segment and a J gene segment was required. A rearrangement was called productive if the CDR3 had no stop codons and remained in frame with V and J, and every other rearrangement was called non-productive. Following IMGT convention, CDR3 was defined as the stretch from the second conserved V-encoded cysteine up to the conserved J-encoded phenylalanine. The earlier analysis of some 600 of the donors excluded sequences that lacked an unambiguous match to a single V gene segment. In an earlier analysis of 500 to 750 of the donors, V segments were called functional above 56.7% productive rearrangements and were called segregating when the between-donor standard deviation exceeded 5%. A statistical classification framework was developed to diagnose cytomegalovirus status using the catalog of TCR beta chain sequences. A later analysis assigned V and J genes by comparing TCR nucleotide sequences with IMGT/GENE-DB human TR gene sequences. In a later analysis, CDR3 sequences and most-parsimonious VDJ recombination scenarios were assigned using the TCRdist pipeline. In a later analysis, every TCR beta chain was defined by the combination of its CDR3 amino acid sequence and its V-gene family, and reads without a unique V-gene family were dropped. In a later analysis, approximately 590 highly shared, low-generation-probability nucleotide sequences were removed to address suspected cross-contamination and a sequencing artifact. A later analysis calculated a clonal expansion index for each public chain from normalized within-repertoire ranks of inferred template counts. Generation probabilities in a later analysis came from a VDJ recombination model fitted to out-of-frame rearrangements, and those results were checked against IGoR. In a later analysis, TCR-TCR, TCR-HLA and TCR-CMV co-occurrence was scored with hypergeometric tests, and a repertoire-size bias correction was applied to TCR pairs. To estimate false discovery rates, a later analysis permuted the HLA or CMV assignments 20 times. In a later analysis, co-occurring TCRs were grouped using DBSCAN, with TCRdist sequence similarity added in when clustering inside HLA-allele-positive subsets. Repertoires with fewer than 30,000 or more than 120,000 public chains, plus five repertoires with anomalous nucleotide sharing, were excluded from co-occurrence clustering. Not all clones reach the TCRdb copy of this immuneACCESS table, which keeps in-frame sequences only. Checked studies attribute under half of the gap to unresolved V genes and leave the rest unexplained. D and trimming come from the DNA, and the V and J calls and clone size come from that table. This sample has 150,000 to 200,000 clones in its table, and roughly 85% of those were observed once. The ten most abundant clones make up approximately 2% of the sample.

The V and J ends are trimmed by 6 bases and 6 bases, leaving 11 bases between them. The CDR3 runs 13 amino acids, cysteine and phenylalanine included. Solely the CDR3 DNA is kept, with 39 bases framed from the first base. The germline V gene (reference sequence) supplies CDR1 LNHDA and CDR2 SQIVND. General conclusions and limits of the study: HLA typing was unavailable for some donors at each locus, so association tests used only the typed subset. Most TCR sequences were observed very rarely across donors, whereas some public TCRs were present in many individuals. The sequencing pipeline was judged likely to have produced a cluster of highly shared sequence variants as a technical artifact. A later analysis found that TCR association rates varied across HLA loci, with DRB1 alleles showing the most associated TCRs and HLA-C alleles the fewest. In a later genetic analysis, a missense DCLRE1C variant was associated with V-gene and J-gene trimming of TCR beta chains, and the association was replicated in an independent cohort. A few of the identified cytomegalovirus-associated TCR beta chains were confirmed in vitro to be specific for cytomegalovirus antigens. Correlated functional status among segregating V segments might reflect linkage disequilibrium, but an unknown experimental factor could not be ruled out. Because the 87-base-pair reads could not distinguish some IMGT-functional V segments, including TRBV6-2 and TRBV6-3, those segments were excluded. In a later analysis, HLA-associated TCR beta chains were found to be more clonally expanded and to have lower generation probabilities than equally common non-associated chains. Assigning TCR associations to individual alleles was difficult when HLA alleles, especially DR and DQ, strongly co-occurred. At a false discovery rate of 0.05, a later analysis linked 16,000 or so TCR beta sequences to specific HLA alleles. Broadly in line with IMGT annotations, most TCR beta V segments showed up in productive rearrangements about 87% or about 30% of the time in an earlier analysis of roughly 590 of the donors. The classifier was reported to diagnose cytomegalovirus status with high specificity and sensitivity in both the original and validation cohorts. In a later analysis, several top co-occurrence clusters were reported to appear linked to parvovirus B19, influenza, CMV and Epstein-Barr virus. The study listed 150 to 200 TCR beta chains as associated with cytomegalovirus. A later genetic analysis reported fewer N-insertions in productive TCRs among donors in an Asian-associated ancestry cluster than the roughly 720-donor mean. CMV serostatus was the only immune exposure information available for the cohort. Most CMV-associated TCR beta chains appeared to be HLA-restricted in a later analysis, and the HLA associations seemed to be driven largely by CMV exposure. Because counts were too low, roughly 17 rarely observed V segments, including chromosome 9 orphons, were left out of the earlier analysis of a few hundred of the donors. Roughly uniform sequencing depth across donors was assumed in presence/absence analyses, although this assumption may not hold. A further reported finding was that TCR beta sequences accurately predicted the HLA-A and HLA-B alleles for most subjects in the first cohort. The cohort was sequenced for TCR beta chains only, and without alpha or paired-chain data the features that could be detected were limited. The authors suggested that the approach could potentially be extended to other disease states and immunological phenotypes.

The cohort was made up of 500 to 800 healthy bone marrow donors. Cohort members were all nominally healthy when sampled, although unrecorded immune exposures were likely present. The donor was CMV seropositive and belonged to the group of 250 to 300 seropositive cohort members. A peripheral blood sample was provided by each donor, and peripheral blood mononuclear cells were used for TCR beta sequencing. Genomic DNA extraction from the blood cell samples was performed with the Qiagen DNeasy Blood Extraction Kit. The specimen was PBMCs. This receptor was identified in a man younger than 35 in good health and CMV-seropositive. Here the chain combines TRBV19 and TRBJ2-2; a tentative D call is TRBD1 (5 bases match). The DNA reads as follows: TGTGCCAGTAGGCAGGGTATCGCCGGGGAGCTGTTTTTT. Its protein product is CASRQGIAGELFF. Joined to the reference TRBV19 and TRBJ2-2 proteins, this CDR3 gives the full variable domain: DGGITQSPKYLFRKEGQNVTLSCEQNLNHDAMYWYRQDPGQGLRLIYYSQIVNDFQKGDIAEGYSVSREKKESFPLTVTSAQKNPTAFYLCASRQGIAGELFFGEGSRLTVL.